Described below is a single T cell receptor (beta chain) sequence and its context. Its antigen remains unknown. Germline loops: CDR1 MNHNS, CDR2 SASEGT. The CDR3 spans 13 residues. The V end lost 3 bases, the J end lost 6 bases, and 12 bases lay between the germline ends. This sample's treatment: approximately nine-day PBMC culture with coronavirus spike peptide pools or control peptides (ViraFEST assay). The data are from a study of vaccination and CD4 T cells after COVID-19. In the study overall: It was a median approximately 92 days after diagnosis, with a range of 35 to 161, that post-COVID samples were drawn.

Study-wide points: Convalescent patients had a median around 86% of reactive clones appearing only post-vaccination.

Cultured CD4+ T cell DNA was sequenced using the Oncomine TCR Beta short-read assay. TCRdb independently ran MiXCR on the PCR reads; one entry per CDR3 protein. The sample has 10,000 to 15,000 distinct CDR3 sequences, roughly two thirds seen once; the top ten hold more than 9.5%. The origin of this receptor is a human donor who had recovered from COVID-19. Sequenced: CD4+ T cells from blood, cultured in vitro. The chain recombines TRBV6-1 with TRBJ2-7; unclear D gene. The chain's CDR3 is CASSDDDISEQYF. The CDR3 bases are TGTGCCAGCAGTGATGATGACATCAGCGAGCAGTACTTC.